These T cell receptor beta chains were read from a single sample in a study of cytomegalovirus exposure and HLA in healthy donors. Clones were sequenced by immunoSEQ multiplex PCR, and TCRdb holds only the in-frame ones, with some missing. The sample carries roughly 200,000 clones, around 77% recorded once. The sample comprised PBMCs. The source of these receptors is a man younger than 40 in good health and CMV-seronegative. Both conserved end residues are part of each CDR3. A D gene is named only where the DNA matches it firmly. Clone size appears in some rows only: once, few, many, or a class for an expanded clone.

V gene: TRBV6-1
J gene: TRBJ1-1
D gene: -
clone size: -
CDR3 DNA: TGTGCCAGCAGTGTAAAACCGGGGTTGGGGACTGAAGCTTTCTTT
CDR3 protein: CASSVKPGLGTEAFF

V gene: TRBV28
J gene: TRBJ1-5
D gene: TRBD1
clone size: -
CDR3 DNA: TGTGCCAGCAGTTCAGGGCGGGGGGACAGAATAAATCAGCCCCAGCATTTT
CDR3 protein: CASSSGRGDRINQPQHF

V gene: TRBV7-9
J gene: TRBJ1-1
D gene: TRBD1
clone size: -
CDR3 DNA: TGTGCCAGCAGCTTAGGGGCAGGGGGCGCGACTGAAGCTTTCTTT
CDR3 protein: CASSLGAGGATEAFF

V gene: TRBV10-3
J gene: TRBJ2-7
D gene: TRBD2
clone size: -
CDR3 DNA: TGTGCCATCAGTGATTCTAGCGGGAGTGCTTGGGAGCAGTACTTC
CDR3 protein: CAISDSSGSAWEQYF

V gene: TRBV6-6
J gene: TRBJ1-2
D gene: -
clone size: -
CDR3 DNA: TGTGCCAGCAGTTACTCCCTTGGCTACACCTTC
CDR3 protein: CASSYSLGYTF

V gene: TRBV5-1
J gene: TRBJ2-7
D gene: TRBD1
clone size: -
CDR3 DNA: TGCGCCAGCAGCTTGGGGAGCCGGGACAGGCACACCTACGAGCAGTACTTC
CDR3 protein: CASSLGSRDRHTYEQYF

V gene: TRBV28
J gene: TRBJ2-3
D gene: TRBD2
clone size: -
CDR3 DNA: TGTGCCTCCAGGCTAGCGGGAGGAAGCACAGATACGCAGTATTTT
CDR3 protein: CASRLAGGSTDTQYF

V gene: TRBV4-1
J gene: TRBJ2-3
D gene: TRBD1
clone size: -
CDR3 DNA: TGCGCCAGCAGCCAAGAGGGACAGGGGTTAGATACGCAGTATTTT
CDR3 protein: CASSQEGQGLDTQYF

V gene: TRBV7-6
J gene: TRBJ2-7
D gene: TRBD1
clone size: -
CDR3 DNA: TGTGCCAGCAGCTCAGGGGGGACAGGGGTCAACTACGAGCAGTACTTC
CDR3 protein: CASSSGGTGVNYEQYF

V gene: TRBV2
J gene: TRBJ1-4
D gene: TRBD1
clone size: -
CDR3 DNA: TGTGCCAGCACCGACAGGGGGCCTAATGAAAAACTGTTTTTT
CDR3 protein: CASTDRGPNEKLFF

V gene: TRBV28
J gene: TRBJ2-1
D gene: -
clone size: -
CDR3 DNA: TGTGCCAGCAGTTTAGGCCTGGCTAGCTCCTACAATGAGCAGTTCTTC
CDR3 protein: CASSLGLASSYNEQFF

V gene: TRBV20-1
J gene: TRBJ1-1
D gene: -
clone size: -
CDR3 DNA: TGCAGTGCAAAAGATAGAAGTGAAGCTTTCTTT
CDR3 protein: CSAKDRSEAFF

V gene: TRBV29-1
J gene: TRBJ1-6
D gene: TRBD1
clone size: -
CDR3 DNA: TGCAGCGTGCGACAGGGGGCTCAGTCACCCCTCCACTTT
CDR3 protein: CSVRQGAQSPLHF

V gene: TRBV2
J gene: TRBJ2-1
D gene: TRBD2
clone size: -
CDR3 DNA: TGTGCCAGCAGTGATCTAGCGGGAGGGTTGAACAATGAGCAGTTCTTC
CDR3 protein: CASSDLAGGLNNEQFF

V gene: TRBV30
J gene: TRBJ1-3
D gene: TRBD1
clone size: -
CDR3 DNA: TGTGCCTGGGGCGGACAGGGCTCTGGAAACACCATATATTTT
CDR3 protein: CAWGGQGSGNTIYF

V gene: TRBV7-3
J gene: TRBJ2-2
D gene: TRBD2
clone size: -
CDR3 DNA: TGTGCCAGCAGCTCCCGAGGTCTAGCGGTAAACACCGGGGAGCTGTTTTTT
CDR3 protein: CASSSRGLAVNTGELFF

V gene: TRBV6-1
J gene: TRBJ2-1
D gene: TRBD1
clone size: few
CDR3 DNA: TGTGCCAGCAGTGAGGGACAGGGATCCTACAATGAGCAGTTCTTC
CDR3 protein: CASSEGQGSYNEQFF

V gene: TRBV19
J gene: TRBJ1-5
D gene: TRBD1
clone size: -
CDR3 DNA: TGTGCCAGTGCAACAGGGGGAAATATAAAAAGTCAGCCCCAGCATTTT
CDR3 protein: CASATGGNIKSQPQHF

V gene: TRBV6-1
J gene: TRBJ2-2
D gene: -
clone size: -
CDR3 DNA: TGTGCCAGCAGTGGACTCACCGGGGAGCTGTTTTTT
CDR3 protein: CASSGLTGELFF

V gene: TRBV9
J gene: TRBJ2-7
D gene: -
clone size: -
CDR3 DNA: TGTGCCAGCAGCCCACAAAGAGGGGGGGGCTCCTACGAGCAGTACTTC
CDR3 protein: CASSPQRGGGSYEQYF

V gene: TRBV12-2
J gene: TRBJ1-5
D gene: -
clone size: -
CDR3 DNA: TGTGCAAGTCGCTTCTTCTCCACAGGGTCTGATCAGCCCCAGCATTTT
CDR3 protein: CASRFFSTGSDQPQHF

V gene: TRBV7-9
J gene: TRBJ2-7
D gene: -
clone size: -
CDR3 DNA: TGTGCCAGCAGCTTAGGGTTGTTCGAGCAGTACTTC
CDR3 protein: CASSLGLFEQYF

V gene: TRBV11-3
J gene: TRBJ2-1
D gene: TRBD2
clone size: -
CDR3 DNA: TGTGCCAGCAGCCACAGCGGGAAGAGCTCCTACAATGAGCAGTTCTTC
CDR3 protein: CASSHSGKSSYNEQFF

V gene: TRBV4-1
J gene: TRBJ2-2
D gene: TRBD1
clone size: -
CDR3 DNA: TGCGCCAGCAGCCAAAGGACAGGGAGCACCGGGGAGCTGTTTTTT
CDR3 protein: CASSQRTGSTGELFF